A single count supports the clone carrying this TCR beta chain. Its specificity is unknown. This record belongs to a study of OX40 agonist ivuxolimab in advanced cancers. Across the study: Ivuxolimab is an agonistic anti-OX40 (CD134) antibody, and patients were treated with it. Every 2 weeks, ivuxolimab was infused into the patients intravenously at between 0.01 and 10 mg/kg. Partial responses were observed in three patients, of whom one had hepatocellular carcinoma and two had cutaneous melanoma. Overall study results and limits: At doses 0.1 to 3.0 mg/kg, CD4+ and CD8+ clones expanded.

TCRdb keeps only in-frame clones here, not all; method: immunoSEQ multiplex PCR. The sample holds roughly 49,000 clones, 80% to 90% seen once. This clonotype originated in an adult with an advanced solid tumor such as melanoma, head and neck, liver or kidney cancer. The sequences come from CD4+ or CD8+ T cells sorted from blood, collected in a trial of the OX40 agonist ivuxolimab.

The CDR3 is CASSLGGDQNTQYF. The DNA of the CDR3 is TGTGCCAGCAGCTTAGGGGGGGACCAGAATACGCAGTATTTT. The V and J genes are TRBV7-2 and TRBJ2-3, with a weak D call TRBD2 (6 bases). Trimming left V 1 base short and J 7 bases short, with 12 bases between. This CDR3 has 14 residues. CDR1 is SGHTA, CDR2 FQGNSA, per germline.